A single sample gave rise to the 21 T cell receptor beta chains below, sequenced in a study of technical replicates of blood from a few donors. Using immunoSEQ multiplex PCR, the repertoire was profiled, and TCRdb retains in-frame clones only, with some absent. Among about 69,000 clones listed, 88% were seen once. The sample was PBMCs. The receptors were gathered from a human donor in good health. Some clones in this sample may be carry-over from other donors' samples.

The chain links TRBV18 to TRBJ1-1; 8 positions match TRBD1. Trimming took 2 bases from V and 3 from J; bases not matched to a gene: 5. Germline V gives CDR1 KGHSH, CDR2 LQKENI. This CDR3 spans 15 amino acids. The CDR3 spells CASSPRTGWDTEAFF. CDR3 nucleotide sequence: TGTGCCAGCTCACCAAGGACAGGGTGGGACACTGAAGCTTTCTTT. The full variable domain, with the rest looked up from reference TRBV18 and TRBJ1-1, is NAGVMQNPRHLVRRRGQEARLRCSPMKGHSHVYWYRQLPEEGLKFMVYLQKENIIDESGMPKERFSAEFPKEGPSILRIQQVVRGDSAAYFCASSPRTGWDTEAFFGQGTRLTVV.

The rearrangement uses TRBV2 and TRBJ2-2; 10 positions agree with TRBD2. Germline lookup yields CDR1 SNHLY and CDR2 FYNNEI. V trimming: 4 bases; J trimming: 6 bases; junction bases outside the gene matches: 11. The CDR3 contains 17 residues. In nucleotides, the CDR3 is TGTGCCAGCAGTGGGGGGCCTAGCGGGAGTATATCCGGGGAGCTGTTTTTT. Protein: CASSGGPSGSISGELFF.

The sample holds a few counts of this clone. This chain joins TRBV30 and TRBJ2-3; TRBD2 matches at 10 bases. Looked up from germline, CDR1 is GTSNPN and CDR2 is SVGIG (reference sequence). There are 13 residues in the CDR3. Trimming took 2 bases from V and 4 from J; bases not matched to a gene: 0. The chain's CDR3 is CAWSLAGADTQYF. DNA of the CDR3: TGTGCCTGGAGTCTAGCGGGAGCAGATACGCAGTATTTT.

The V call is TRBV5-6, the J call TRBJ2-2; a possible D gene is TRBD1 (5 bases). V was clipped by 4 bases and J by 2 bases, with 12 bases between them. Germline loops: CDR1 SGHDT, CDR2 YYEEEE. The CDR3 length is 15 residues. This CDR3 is CASSQRGFNTGELFF. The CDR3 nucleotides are TGTGCCAGCAGCCAAAGGGGCTTTAACACCGGGGAGCTGTTTTTT. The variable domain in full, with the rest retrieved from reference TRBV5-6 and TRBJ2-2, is DAGVTQSPTHLIKTRGQQVTLRCSPKSGHDTVSWYQQALGQGPQFIFQYYEEEERQRGNFPDRFSGHQFPNYSSELNVNALLLGDSALYLCASSQRGFNTGELFFGEGSRLTVL.

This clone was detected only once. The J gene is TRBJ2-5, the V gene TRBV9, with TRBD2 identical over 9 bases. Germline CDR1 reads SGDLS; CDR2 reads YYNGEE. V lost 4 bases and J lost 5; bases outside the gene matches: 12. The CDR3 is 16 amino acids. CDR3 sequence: CASSPGILAGMETQYF. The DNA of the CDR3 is TGTGCCAGCAGCCCTGGTATTCTAGCGGGAATGGAGACCCAGTACTTC. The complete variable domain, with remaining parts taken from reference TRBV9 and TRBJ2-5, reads DSGVTQTPKHLITATGQRVTLRCSPRSGDLSVYWYQQSLDQGLQFLIQYYNGEERAKGNILERFSAQQFPDLHSELNLSSLELGDSALYFCASSPGILAGMETQYFGPGTRLLVL.

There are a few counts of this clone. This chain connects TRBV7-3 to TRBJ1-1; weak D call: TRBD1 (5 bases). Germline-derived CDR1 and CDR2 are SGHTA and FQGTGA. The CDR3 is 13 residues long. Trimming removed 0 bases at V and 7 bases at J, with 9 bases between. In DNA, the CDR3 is TGTGCCAGCAGCTTAACAGGGGCAGGTGAAGCTTTCTTT. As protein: CASSLTGAGEAFF.

The DNA of the CDR3 is TGTGCCACCAGCAGAGATTTAGCGGGGGGTTTCTATGAGCAGTTCTTC. Translated, it gives CATSRDLAGGFYEQFF. The chain has TRBV15 and TRBJ2-1; 10 bases agree with TRBD2. V lost 0 bases, J lost 8 bases, and 7 bases stayed unmatched. The germline V gene has CDR1 LNHNV and CDR2 YYDKDF (reference sequence). The CDR3 totals 16 residues.

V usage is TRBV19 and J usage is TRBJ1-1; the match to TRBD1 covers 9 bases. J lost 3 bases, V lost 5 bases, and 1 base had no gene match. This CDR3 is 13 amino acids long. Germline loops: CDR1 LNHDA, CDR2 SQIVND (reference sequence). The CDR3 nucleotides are TGTGCCAGTAGTGACAGGGGGGACACTGAAGCTTTCTTT. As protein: CASSDRGDTEAFF.

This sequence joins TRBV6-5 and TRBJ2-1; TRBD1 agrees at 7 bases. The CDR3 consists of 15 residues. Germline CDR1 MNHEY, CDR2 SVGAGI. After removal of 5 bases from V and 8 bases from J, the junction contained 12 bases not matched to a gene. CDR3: CASSTSGTELDEQFF. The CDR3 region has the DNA TGTGCCAGCAGTACTTCCGGGACAGAGCTCGATGAGCAGTTCTTC.

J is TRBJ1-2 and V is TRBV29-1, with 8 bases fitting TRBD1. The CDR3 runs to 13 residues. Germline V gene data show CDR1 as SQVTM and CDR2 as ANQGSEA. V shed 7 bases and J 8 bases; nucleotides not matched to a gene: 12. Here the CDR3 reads CSAGKTGASGYTF. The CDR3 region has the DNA TGCAGCGCCGGTAAGACAGGGGCCAGCGGCTACACCTTC.

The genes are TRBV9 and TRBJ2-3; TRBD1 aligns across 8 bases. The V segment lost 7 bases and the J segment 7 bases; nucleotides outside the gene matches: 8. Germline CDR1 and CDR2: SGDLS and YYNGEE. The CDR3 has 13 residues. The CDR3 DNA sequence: TGTGCCAGCCGCGGACAGGGTATGAATACGCAGTATTTT. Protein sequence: CASRGQGMNTQYF.

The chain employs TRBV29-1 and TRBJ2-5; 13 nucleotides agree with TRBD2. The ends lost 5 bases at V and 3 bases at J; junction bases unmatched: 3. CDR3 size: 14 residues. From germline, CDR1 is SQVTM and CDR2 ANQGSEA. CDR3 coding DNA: TGCAGCGTTAACGGACTAGCGGGGGAAGAGACCCAGTACTTC. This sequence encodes CSVNGLAGEETQYF.

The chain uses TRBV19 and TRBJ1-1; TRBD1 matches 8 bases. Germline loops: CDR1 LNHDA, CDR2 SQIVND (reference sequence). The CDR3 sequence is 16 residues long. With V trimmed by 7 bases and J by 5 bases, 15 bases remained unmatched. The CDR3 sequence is CASNRGGNTRVTEAFF. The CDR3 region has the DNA TGTGCCAGTAACAGGGGGGGGAACACGAGGGTAACTGAAGCTTTCTTT.

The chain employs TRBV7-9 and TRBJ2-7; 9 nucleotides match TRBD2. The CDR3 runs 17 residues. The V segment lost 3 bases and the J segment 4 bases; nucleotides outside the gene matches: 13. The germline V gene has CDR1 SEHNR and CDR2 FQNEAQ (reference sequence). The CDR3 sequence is CASSFSTGGGDLYEQYF. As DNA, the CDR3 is TGTGCCAGCAGCTTTAGCACCGGCGGGGGGGATCTTTACGAGCAGTACTTC.

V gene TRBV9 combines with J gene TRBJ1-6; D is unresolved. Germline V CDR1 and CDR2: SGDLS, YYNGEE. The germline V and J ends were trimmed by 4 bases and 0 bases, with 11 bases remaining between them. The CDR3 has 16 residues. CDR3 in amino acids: CASSPQLSSYNSPLHF. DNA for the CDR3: TGTGCCAGCAGCCCCCAATTGAGCTCCTATAATTCACCCCTCCACTTT.

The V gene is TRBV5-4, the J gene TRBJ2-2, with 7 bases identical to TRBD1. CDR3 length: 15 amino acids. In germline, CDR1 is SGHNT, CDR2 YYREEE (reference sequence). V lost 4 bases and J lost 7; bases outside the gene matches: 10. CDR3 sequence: CASSLRQGEVGELFF. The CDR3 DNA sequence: TGTGCCAGCAGCCTCCGACAGGGTGAGGTCGGGGAGCTGTTTTTT.

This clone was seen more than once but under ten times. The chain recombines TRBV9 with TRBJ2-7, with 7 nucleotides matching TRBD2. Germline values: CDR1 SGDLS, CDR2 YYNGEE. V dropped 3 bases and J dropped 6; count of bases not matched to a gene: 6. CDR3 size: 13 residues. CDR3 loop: CASSGDYLGEQYF. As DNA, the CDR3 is TGTGCCAGCAGCGGGGACTATCTCGGCGAGCAGTACTTC.

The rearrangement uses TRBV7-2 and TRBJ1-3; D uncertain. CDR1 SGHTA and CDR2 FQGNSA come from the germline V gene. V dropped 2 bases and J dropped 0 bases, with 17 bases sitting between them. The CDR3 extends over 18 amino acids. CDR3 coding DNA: TGTGCCAGCAGCTTAATTCCGGGGTTCGGGAGCTCTGGAAACACCATATATTTT. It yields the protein CASSLIPGFGSSGNTIYF.

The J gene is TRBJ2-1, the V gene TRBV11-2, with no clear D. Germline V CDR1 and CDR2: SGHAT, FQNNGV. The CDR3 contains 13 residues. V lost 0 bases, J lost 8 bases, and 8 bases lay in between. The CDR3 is CASSLDLTYEQFF. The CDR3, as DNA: TGTGCCAGCAGCTTAGATTTGACTTATGAGCAGTTCTTC.

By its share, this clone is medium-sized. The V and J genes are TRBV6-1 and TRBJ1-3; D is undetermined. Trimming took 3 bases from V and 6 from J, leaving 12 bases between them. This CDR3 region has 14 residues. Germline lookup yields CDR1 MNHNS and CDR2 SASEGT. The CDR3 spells CASSERTATNTIYF. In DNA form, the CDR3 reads TGTGCCAGCAGTGAGAGGACTGCGACAAACACCATATATTTT.

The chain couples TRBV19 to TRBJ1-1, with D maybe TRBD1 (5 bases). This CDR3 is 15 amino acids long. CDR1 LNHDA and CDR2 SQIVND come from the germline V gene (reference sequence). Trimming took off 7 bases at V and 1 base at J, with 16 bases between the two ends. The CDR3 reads CASTNTGSGNTEAFF. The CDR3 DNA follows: TGTGCCAGTACAAACACAGGATCTGGGAACACTGAAGCTTTCTTT.